This is a list of T cell receptor beta chains from one sample in a study of tumor-infiltrating lymphocytes in primary liver carcinoma. TCRdb analysed the multiplex PCR reads with MiXCR anew, one entry per CDR3 protein. This sample carries about 110,000 distinct CDR3 sequences, roughly 80% of them seen once, and the ten largest clones take about 20%. Sequenced material: liver tumor tissue from sampling region 3. The source is a man aged 40-55 years with primary liver carcinoma and hepatitis B virus infection. CDR3s leave out the opening cysteine and the closing phenylalanine or tryptophan. The order of the fields is clone size, V gene, J gene, CDR3 protein. Part of the rows lack a size; the others show once, few, many or a class for expanded clones.

.	TRBV30	TRBJ1-2	TCPDWTGSVDGYT
.	TRBV4-1	TRBJ1-3	TSSQAGTRNTVY
.	TRBV6-5	TRBJ2-1	TSSYSGRECVEQF
many	TRBV10-3	TRBJ2-3	AIQVTDTQY
.	TRBV29-1	TRBJ2-7	NVEGTGSYEQY
.	TRBV29-1	TRBJ2-3	SVKSGGVDTQY
.	TRBV12-3/TRBV12-4	TRBJ1-4	ATSLTGTEKLF
.	TRBV6-6	TRBJ1-3	ASSYHGTGSGNTIY
few	TRBV28	TRBJ2-4	ASNSEREIIQY
once	TRBV4-2	TRBJ2-7	ASSQEAHEEY
many	TRBV6-2/TRBV6-3	TRBJ2-1	ASSFFSGEQF
.	TRBV7-7	TRBJ2-5	ASSRTSWETQY
.	TRBV5-1	TRBJ1-6	ASCDSLSGHNSPLH
many	TRBV2	TRBJ2-2	ASSSGTGVAGELF
.	TRBV29-1	TRBJ2-1	NVGLAGGLYNEQF
.	TRBV11-3	TRBJ2-1	ASSIGVGNNEQF